Below are 2 T cell receptor beta chains sequenced from a single sample in a study of cytomegalovirus exposure and HLA in healthy donors. PCR used 60 Vbeta primers and 13 Jbeta primers. Profiled with immunoSEQ multiplex PCR; TCRdb holds only in-frame clones, not every one. In the table there are a few hundred thousand clones, over 60% of which are singletons. The sequenced sample was PBMCs. These TCRs come from a man in his late teens or twenties in good health and CMV-seronegative.

The rearrangement joins TRBV7-9 to TRBJ2-7; 8 bases are a match to TRBD2. The CDR3 extends over 16 amino acids. Germline V gene data show CDR1 as SEHNR and CDR2 as FQNEAQ (reference sequence). Trimming at V came to 6 bases and at J to 8 bases, leaving 18 bases not matched to a gene. The CDR3 reads CASRSTGGEGLFQQYF. For the CDR3, the DNA is TGTGCCAGCAGGTCGACGGGAGGGGAGGGCCTTTTTCAGCAGTACTTC. Together with reference TRBV7-9 and TRBJ2-7, the CDR3 gives the full variable domain: DTGVSQNPRHKITKRGQNVTFRCDPISEHNRLYWYRQTLGQGPEFLTYFQNEAQLEKSRLLSDRFSAERPKGSFSTLEIQRTEQGDSAMYLCASRSTGGEGLFQQYFGPGTRLTVT.

V gene TRBV5-1 combines with J gene TRBJ1-1; D might be TRBD1 (6 bases). The CDR3 has 15 amino acids. V lost 0 bases to trimming and J lost 4 bases, with 13 bases between them. Germline V CDR1 and CDR2: SGHRS, YFSETQ. The CDR3 nucleotides are TGCGCCAGCAGCTTGGAGTCAGGGGTGGCCACTGAAGCTTTCTTT. It translates to CASSLESGVATEAFF.